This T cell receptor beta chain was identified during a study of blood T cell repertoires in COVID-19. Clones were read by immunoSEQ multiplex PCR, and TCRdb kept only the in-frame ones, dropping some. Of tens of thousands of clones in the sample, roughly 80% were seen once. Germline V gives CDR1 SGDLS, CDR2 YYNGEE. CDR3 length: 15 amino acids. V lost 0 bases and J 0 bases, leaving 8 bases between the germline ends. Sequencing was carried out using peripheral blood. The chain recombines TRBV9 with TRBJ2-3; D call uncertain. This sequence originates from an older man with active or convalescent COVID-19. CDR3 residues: CASSVDPRSTDTQYF. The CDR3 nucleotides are TGTGCCAGCAGCGTAGACCCGCGGAGCACAGATACGCAGTATTTT. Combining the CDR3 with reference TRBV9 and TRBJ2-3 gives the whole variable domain DSGVTQTPKHLITATGQRVTLRCSPRSGDLSVYWYQQSLDQGLQFLIQYYNGEERAKGNILERFSAQQFPDLHSELNLSSLELGDSALYFCASSVDPRSTDTQYFGPGTRLTVL.